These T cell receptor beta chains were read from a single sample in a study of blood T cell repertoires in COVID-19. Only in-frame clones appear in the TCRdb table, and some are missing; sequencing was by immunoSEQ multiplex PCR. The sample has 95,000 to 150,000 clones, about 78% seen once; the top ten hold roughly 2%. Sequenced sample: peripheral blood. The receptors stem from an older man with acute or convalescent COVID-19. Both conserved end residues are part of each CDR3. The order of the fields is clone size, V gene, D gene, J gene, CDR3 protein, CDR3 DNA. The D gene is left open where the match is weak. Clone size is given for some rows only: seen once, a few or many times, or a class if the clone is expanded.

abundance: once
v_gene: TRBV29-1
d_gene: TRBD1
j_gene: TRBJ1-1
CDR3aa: CSAGDRMNTEAFF
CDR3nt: TGCAGCGCTGGGGACAGGATGAACACTGAAGCTTTCTTT

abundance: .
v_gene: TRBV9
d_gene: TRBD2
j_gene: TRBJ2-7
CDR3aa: CASSVTSGSFYEQYF
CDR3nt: TGTGCCAGCAGCGTAACTAGCGGGAGCTTTTACGAGCAGTACTTC

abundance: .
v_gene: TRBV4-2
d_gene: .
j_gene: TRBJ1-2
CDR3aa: CASSQDTAAGADYGYTF
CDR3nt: TGTGCCAGCAGCCAAGATACGGCGGCGGGAGCTGACTATGGCTACACCTTC

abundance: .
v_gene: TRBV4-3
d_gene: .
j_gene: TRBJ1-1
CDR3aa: CASSQDSEGNTEAFF
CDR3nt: TGCGCCAGCAGCCAAGACTCCGAGGGGAACACTGAAGCTTTCTTT

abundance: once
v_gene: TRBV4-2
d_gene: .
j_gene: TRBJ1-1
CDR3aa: CASSQALTRAENTEAFF
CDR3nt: TGTGCCAGCAGCCAAGCACTTACGAGGGCGGAGAACACTGAAGCTTTCTTT

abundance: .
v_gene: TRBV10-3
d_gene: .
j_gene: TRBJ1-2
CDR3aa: CAIGGGGGYTF
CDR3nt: TGTGCCATAGGCGGGGGCGGTGGCTACACCTTC

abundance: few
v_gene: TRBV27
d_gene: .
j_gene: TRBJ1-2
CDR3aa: CASSFQGYGYTF
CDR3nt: TGTGCCAGCAGTTTTCAGGGCTATGGCTACACCTTC

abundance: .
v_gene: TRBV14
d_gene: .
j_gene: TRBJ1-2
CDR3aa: CASSQVAAGGNYGYTF
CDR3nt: TGTGCCAGCAGCCAAGTGGCAGCTGGGGGCAACTATGGCTACACCTTC

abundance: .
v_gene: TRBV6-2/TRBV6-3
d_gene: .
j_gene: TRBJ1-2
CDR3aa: CASSYLGGEIYGYTF
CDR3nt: TGTGCCAGCAGTTACTTAGGGGGTGAGATCTATGGCTACACCTTC

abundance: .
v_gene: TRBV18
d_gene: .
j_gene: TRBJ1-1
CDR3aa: CASSPSRTGTEAFF
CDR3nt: TGTGCCAGCTCACCATCGAGAACCGGCACTGAAGCTTTCTTT

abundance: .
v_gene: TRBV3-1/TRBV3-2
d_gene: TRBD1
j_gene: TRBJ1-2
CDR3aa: CASSPMTGGMRGYTF
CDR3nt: TGTGCCAGCAGCCCCATGACAGGGGGAATGAGGGGCTACACCTTC

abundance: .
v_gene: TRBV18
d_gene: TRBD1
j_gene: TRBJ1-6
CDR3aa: CASSQLQGASSPLHF
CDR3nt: TGTGCCAGCTCACAACTACAGGGGGCGAGTTCACCCCTCCACTTT

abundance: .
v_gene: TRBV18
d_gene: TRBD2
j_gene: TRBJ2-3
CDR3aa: CASSPPGLARSTDTQYF
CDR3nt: TGTGCCAGCTCACCACCGGGACTAGCGAGGAGCACAGATACGCAGTATTTT

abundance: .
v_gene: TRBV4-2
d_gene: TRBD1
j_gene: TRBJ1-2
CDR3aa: CASSQGAQGNYGYTF
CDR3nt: TGTGCCAGCAGCCAAGGAGCACAGGGGAACTATGGCTACACCTTC

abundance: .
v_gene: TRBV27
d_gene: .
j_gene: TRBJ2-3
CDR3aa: CASSRIGGSTDTQYF
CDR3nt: TGTGCCAGCAGCCGGATAGGGGGTAGCACAGATACGCAGTATTTT

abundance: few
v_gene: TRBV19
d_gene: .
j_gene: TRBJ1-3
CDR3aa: CASRPGRDNYRNTIYF
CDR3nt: TGTGCCAGTAGGCCGGGAAGGGATAATTATAGAAACACCATATATTTT

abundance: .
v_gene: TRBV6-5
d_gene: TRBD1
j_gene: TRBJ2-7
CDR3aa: CASRTDRATPYEQYF
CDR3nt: TGTGCCAGCAGAACGGACAGGGCAACCCCCTACGAGCAGTACTTC

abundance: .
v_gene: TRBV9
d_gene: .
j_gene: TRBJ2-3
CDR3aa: CASKRGGGTDTQYF
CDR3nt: TGTGCCAGCAAGAGGGGGGGCGGGACAGATACGCAGTATTTT

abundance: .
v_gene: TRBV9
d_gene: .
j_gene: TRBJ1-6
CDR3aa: CASSPRQIPNSPLHF
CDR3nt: TGTGCCAGCAGCCCAAGACAAATTCCTAATTCACCCCTCCACTTT

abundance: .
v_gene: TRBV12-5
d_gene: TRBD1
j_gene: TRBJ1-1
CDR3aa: CASGLGDREGAFF
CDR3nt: TGTGCTAGTGGTTTGGGAGACAGGGAAGGAGCTTTCTTT